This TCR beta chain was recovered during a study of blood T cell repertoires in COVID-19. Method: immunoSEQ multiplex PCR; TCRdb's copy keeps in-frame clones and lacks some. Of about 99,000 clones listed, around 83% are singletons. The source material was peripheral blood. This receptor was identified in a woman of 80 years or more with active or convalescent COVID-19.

The CDR3: CASSRMATSSTDTQYF. DNA for the CDR3: TGTGCCAGCAGCCGAATGGCAACCTCTAGCACAGATACGCAGTATTTT. V usage is TRBV7-9 and J usage is TRBJ2-3; D uncertain. Germline V CDR1 and CDR2: SEHNR, FQNEAQ (reference sequence). Trimming cost V 5 bases and J 0 bases, with 15 bases left between them. The length of the CDR3 is 16 residues. The full variable domain, with the rest looked up from reference TRBV7-9 and TRBJ2-3, is DTGVSQNPRHKITKRGQNVTFRCDPISEHNRLYWYRQTLGQGPEFLTYFQNEAQLEKSRLLSDRFSAERPKGSFSTLEIQRTEQGDSAMYLCASSRMATSSTDTQYFGPGTRLTVL.